This T cell receptor (beta chain) was documented in a study of T cells in Graves' hyperthyroidism and ophthalmopathy. Comment on this clonotype: A single base separates this from a much larger clone, so it may be a read error.

From germline, CDR1 is SEHNR and CDR2 FQNEAQ (reference sequence). The CDR3 sequence is 11 residues long. V was clipped by 5 bases and J by 7 bases, with 9 bases between them. Amplification of TCR beta CDR3 regions used RNA as the template. TCR CDR3 regions were first amplified by RT-PCR with HTBI primers. One entry per CDR3 protein, called by TCRdb with MiXCR from the multiplex PCR reads. The table lists approximately 400,000 distinct CDR3 sequences, approximately 15% of them singletons. This clonotype was obtained from a woman aged 60-75 years with Graves' hyperthyroidism. V usage is TRBV7-9 and J usage is TRBJ2-7; no clear D. Input material: blood. The CDR3 DNA reads as TGTGCCAGCAGCGTGGTGGAGGAGCAGTACTTC. Its protein is CASSVVEEQYF.